This TCR beta chain was observed in a study of blood T cells in healthy people across ages. A sample-barcoded 5' primer and a J-beta primer mix were used in a second PCR of about 6 to 11 cycles. In TCRdb, the 5' RACE reads were re-called with MiXCR into one record per CDR3 protein. Counted here are 1 million to 1.2 million distinct CDR3 sequences, around two fifths occurring once; the ten biggest clones make up around 12%. V was cut by 0 bases and J by 7 bases, with 25 bases left in between. From germline, CDR1 is SGHKS and CDR2 YYEKEE (reference sequence). The CDR3 is made up of 18 amino acids. The V gene is TRBV5-5, the J gene TRBJ1-2; D unresolved. Sequenced: blood. The receptor's source is a man in his late teens or twenties in good health. The DNA of the CDR3 is TGTGCCAGCAGCTTGGCCCATATGGAGGCCCTGAAAACCTGTGGCTACACCTTC. Protein product: CASSLAHMEALKTCGYTF.